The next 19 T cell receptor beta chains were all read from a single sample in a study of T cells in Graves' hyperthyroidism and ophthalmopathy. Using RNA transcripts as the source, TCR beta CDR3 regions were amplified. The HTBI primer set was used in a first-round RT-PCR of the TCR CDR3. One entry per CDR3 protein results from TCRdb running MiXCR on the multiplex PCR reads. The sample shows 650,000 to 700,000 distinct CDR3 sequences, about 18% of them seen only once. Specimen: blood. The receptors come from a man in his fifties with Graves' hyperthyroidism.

CDR3 DNA: TGTGCCAGCAGTTCTGCGGGAGGCACCTACAATGAGCAGTTCTTC. This codes for CASSSAGGTYNEQFF. The chain has TRBV28 and TRBJ2-1; TRBD2 agrees at 8 bases. The germline CDR1 and CDR2 sequences are MDHEN and SYDVKM. Trimming took 4 bases from V and 2 from J; bases not matched to a gene: 4. CDR3 length: 15 amino acids.

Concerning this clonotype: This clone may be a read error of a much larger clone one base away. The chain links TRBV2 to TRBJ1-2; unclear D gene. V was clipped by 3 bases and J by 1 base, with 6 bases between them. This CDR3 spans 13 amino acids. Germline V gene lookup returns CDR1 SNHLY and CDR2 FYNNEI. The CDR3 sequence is CASSEVYNYGYTF. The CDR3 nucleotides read TGTGCCAGCAGTGAGGTCTATAACTATGGCTACACCTTC.

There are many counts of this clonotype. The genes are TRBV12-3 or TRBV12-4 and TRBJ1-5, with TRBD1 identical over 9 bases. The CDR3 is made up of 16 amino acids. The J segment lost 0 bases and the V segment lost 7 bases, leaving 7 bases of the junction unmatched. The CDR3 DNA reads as TGTGCCAGCACCCCGACAGGGGGTTATAGCAATCAGCCCCAGCATTTT. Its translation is CASTPTGGYSNQPQHF.

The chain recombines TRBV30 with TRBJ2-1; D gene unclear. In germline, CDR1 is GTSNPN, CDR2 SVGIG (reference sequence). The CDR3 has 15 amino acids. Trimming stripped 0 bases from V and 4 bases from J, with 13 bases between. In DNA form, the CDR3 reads TGTGCCTGGAGTGTATTGTCTCCATCTTACAATGAGCAGTTCTTC. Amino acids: CAWSVLSPSYNEQFF.

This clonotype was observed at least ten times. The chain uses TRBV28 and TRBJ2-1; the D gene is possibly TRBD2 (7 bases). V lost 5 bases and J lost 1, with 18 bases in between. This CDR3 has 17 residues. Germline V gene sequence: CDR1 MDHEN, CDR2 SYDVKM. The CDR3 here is CASSPGGPSPSYNEQFF. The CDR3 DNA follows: TGTGCCAGCAGTCCCGGGGGGCCGTCCCCTTCCTACAATGAGCAGTTCTTC. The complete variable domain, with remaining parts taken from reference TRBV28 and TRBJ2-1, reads DVKVTQSSRYLVKRTGEKVFLECVQDMDHENMFWYRQDPGLGLRLIYFSYDVKMKEKGDIPEGYSVSREKKERFSLILESASTNQTSMYLCASSPGGPSPSYNEQFFGPGTRLTVL.

The CDR3, as DNA: TGCAGTGCTAGAGGTTTAATGTTTAGCAATCAGCCCCAGCATTTT. Its translation: CSARGLMFSNQPQHF. The rearrangement uses TRBV20-1 and TRBJ1-5, with D unresolved. The CDR3 runs to 15 residues. V lost 1 base and J 0 bases, leaving 10 bases between the germline ends. The germline V gene has CDR1 DFQATT and CDR2 SNEGSKA (reference sequence).

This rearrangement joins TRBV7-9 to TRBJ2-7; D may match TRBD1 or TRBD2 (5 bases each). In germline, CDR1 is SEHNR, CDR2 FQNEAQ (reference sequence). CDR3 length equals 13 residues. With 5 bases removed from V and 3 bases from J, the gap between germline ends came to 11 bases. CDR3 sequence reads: CASSGGIDYEQYF. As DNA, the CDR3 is TGTGCCAGCAGCGGGGGTATAGACTACGAGCAGTACTTC.

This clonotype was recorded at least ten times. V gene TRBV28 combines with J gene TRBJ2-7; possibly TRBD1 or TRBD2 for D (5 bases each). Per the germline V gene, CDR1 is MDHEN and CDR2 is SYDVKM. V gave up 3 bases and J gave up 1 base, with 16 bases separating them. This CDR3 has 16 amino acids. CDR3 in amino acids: CASSLRQTEGSYEQYF. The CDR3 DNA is TGTGCCAGCAGTTTGAGACAAACAGAGGGGTCCTACGAGCAGTACTTC.

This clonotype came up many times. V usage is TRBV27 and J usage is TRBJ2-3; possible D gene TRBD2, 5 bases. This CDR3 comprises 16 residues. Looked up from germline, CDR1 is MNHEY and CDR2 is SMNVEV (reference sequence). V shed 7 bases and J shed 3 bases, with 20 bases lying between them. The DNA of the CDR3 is TGTGCCAGCAAACGAGCTCTTGGAGGATCGACAGATACGCAGTATTTT. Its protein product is CASKRALGGSTDTQYF.

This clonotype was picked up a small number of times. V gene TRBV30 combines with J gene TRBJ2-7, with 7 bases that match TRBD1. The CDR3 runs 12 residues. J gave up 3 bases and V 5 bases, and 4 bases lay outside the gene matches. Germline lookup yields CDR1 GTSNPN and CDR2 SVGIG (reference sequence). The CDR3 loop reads CAWGQANYEQYF. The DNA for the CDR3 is TGTGCCTGGGGACAGGCCAACTACGAGCAGTACTTC.

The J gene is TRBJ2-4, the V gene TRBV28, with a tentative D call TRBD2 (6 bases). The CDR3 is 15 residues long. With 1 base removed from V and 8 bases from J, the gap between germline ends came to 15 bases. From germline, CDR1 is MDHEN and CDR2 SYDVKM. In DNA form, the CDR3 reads TGTGCCAGCAGTTTATATACGGGGCCGGGAGACATTCAGTACTTC. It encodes CASSLYTGPGDIQYF.

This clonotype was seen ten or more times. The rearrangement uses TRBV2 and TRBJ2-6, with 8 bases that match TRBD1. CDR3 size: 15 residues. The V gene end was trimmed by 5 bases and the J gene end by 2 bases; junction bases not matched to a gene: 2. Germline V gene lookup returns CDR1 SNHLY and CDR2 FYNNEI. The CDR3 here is CASSLGQAGANVLTF. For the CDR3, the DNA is TGTGCCAGCAGTTTGGGACAGGCTGGGGCCAACGTCCTGACTTTC.

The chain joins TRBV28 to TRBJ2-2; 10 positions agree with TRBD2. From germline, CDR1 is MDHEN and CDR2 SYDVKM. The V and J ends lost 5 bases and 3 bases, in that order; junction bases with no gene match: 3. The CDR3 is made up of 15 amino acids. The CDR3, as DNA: TGTGCCAGCAGTCCCGGGACTAGCGACACCGGGGAGCTGTTTTTT. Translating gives CASSPGTSDTGELFF.

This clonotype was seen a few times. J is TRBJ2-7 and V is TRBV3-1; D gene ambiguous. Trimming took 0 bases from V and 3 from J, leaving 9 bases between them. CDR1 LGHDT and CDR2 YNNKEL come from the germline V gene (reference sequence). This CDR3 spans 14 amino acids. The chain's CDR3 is CASSQDPKIYEQYF. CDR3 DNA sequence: TGTGCCAGCAGCCAAGACCCCAAAATCTACGAGCAGTACTTC.

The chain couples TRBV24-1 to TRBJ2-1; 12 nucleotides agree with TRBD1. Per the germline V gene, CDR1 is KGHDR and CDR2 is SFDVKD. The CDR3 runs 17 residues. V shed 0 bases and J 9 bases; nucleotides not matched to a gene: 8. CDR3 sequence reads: CATSDLHGGQGASEQFF. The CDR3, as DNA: TGTGCCACCAGTGATTTGCACGGGGGACAGGGGGCCTCTGAGCAGTTCTTC.

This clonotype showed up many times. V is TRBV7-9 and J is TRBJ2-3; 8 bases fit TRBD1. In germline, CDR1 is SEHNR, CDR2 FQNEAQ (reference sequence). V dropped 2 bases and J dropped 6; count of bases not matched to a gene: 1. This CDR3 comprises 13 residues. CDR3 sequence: CASSLSGGDTQYF. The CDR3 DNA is TGTGCCAGCAGCTTATCAGGGGGCGATACGCAGTATTTT.

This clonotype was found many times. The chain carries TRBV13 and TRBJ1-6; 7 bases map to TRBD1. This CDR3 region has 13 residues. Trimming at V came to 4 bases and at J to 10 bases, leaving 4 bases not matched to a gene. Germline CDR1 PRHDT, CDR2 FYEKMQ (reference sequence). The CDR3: CASSSRGRSPLHF. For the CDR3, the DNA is TGTGCCAGCAGCTCCAGGGGGAGGTCACCCCTCCACTTT. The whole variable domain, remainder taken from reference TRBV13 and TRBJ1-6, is AAGVIQSPRHLIKEKRETATLKCYPIPRHDTVYWYQQGPGQDPQFLISFYEKMQSDKGSIPDRFSAQQFSDYHSELNMSSLELGDSALYFCASSSRGRSPLHFGNGTRLTVT.

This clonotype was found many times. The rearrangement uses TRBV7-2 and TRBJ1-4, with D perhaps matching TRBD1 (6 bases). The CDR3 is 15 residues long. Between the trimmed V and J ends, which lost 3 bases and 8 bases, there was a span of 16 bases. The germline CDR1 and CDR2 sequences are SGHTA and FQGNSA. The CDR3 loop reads CASSFRTAAGEKLFF. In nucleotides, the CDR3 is TGTGCCAGCAGCTTCCGGACAGCTGCTGGGGAAAAACTGTTTTTT.

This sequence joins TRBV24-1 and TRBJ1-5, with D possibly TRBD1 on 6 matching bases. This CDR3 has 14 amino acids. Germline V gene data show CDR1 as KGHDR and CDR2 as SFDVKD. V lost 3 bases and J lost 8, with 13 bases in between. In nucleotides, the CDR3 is TGTGCCACCAGTGATCCGGACAGTATTGAGCCCCAGCATTTT. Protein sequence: CATSDPDSIEPQHF.